A single sample gave rise to the 3 T cell receptor beta chains below, sequenced in a study of blood T cell repertoires in COVID-19. Assay used: immunoSEQ multiplex PCR; TCRdb lists only in-frame clones, some missing. This sample has fewer than 100,000 clones, with about 85% found just once. Sequenced material: peripheral blood. Receptor source: a man between 65 and 85 years old with acute or convalescent COVID-19.

This clone was seen a handful of times. The chain joins TRBV2 to TRBJ1-1, with D unresolved. CDR3 size: 13 residues. Per the germline V gene, CDR1 is SNHLY and CDR2 is FYNNEI. V was pared by 5 bases and J by 6 bases, with 13 bases between. The CDR3 protein is CASSPPRSAEAFF. CDR3 DNA: TGTGCCAGCAGTCCCCCGAGGAGCGCTGAAGCTTTCTTT.

The chain has TRBV5-6 and TRBJ2-3; D might be TRBD2 (5 bases). V shed 0 bases and J shed 2 bases, with 10 bases lying between them. Germline loops: CDR1 SGHDT, CDR2 YYEEEE. The CDR3 sequence is 15 residues long. CDR3 region: CASSLVGEATDTQYF. The CDR3 DNA reads TGTGCCAGCAGCTTGGTCGGGGAAGCCACAGATACGCAGTATTTT.

The V gene is TRBV30, the J gene TRBJ2-5, with a tentative D call TRBD1 (6 bases). The CDR3 sequence is 19 residues long. Germline V gives CDR1 GTSNPN, CDR2 SVGIG (reference sequence). With 4 bases removed from V and 5 bases from J, the gap between germline ends came to 32 bases. CDR3: CAWTPWIRGAPERGETQYF. The CDR3 DNA reads as TGTGCCTGGACCCCCTGGATCAGGGGAGCCCCGGAGAGAGGGGAGACCCAGTACTTC.